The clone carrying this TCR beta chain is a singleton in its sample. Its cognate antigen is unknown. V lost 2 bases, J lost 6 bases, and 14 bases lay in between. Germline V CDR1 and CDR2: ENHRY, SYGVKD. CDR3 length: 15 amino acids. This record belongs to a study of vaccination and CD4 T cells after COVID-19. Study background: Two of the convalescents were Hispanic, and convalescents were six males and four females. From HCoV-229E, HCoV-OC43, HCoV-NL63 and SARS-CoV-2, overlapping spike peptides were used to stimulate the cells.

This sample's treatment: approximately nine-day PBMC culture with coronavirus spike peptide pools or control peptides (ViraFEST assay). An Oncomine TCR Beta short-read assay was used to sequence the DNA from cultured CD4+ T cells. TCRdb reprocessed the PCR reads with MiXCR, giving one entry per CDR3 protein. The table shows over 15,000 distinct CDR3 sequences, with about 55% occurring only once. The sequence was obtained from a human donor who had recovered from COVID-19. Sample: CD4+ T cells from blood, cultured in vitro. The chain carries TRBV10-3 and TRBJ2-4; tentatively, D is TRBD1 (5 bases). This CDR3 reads CAISEGSGNGNIQYF. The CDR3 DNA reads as TGTGCCATCAGTGAGGGGTCAGGGAACGGAAACATTCAGTACTTC.